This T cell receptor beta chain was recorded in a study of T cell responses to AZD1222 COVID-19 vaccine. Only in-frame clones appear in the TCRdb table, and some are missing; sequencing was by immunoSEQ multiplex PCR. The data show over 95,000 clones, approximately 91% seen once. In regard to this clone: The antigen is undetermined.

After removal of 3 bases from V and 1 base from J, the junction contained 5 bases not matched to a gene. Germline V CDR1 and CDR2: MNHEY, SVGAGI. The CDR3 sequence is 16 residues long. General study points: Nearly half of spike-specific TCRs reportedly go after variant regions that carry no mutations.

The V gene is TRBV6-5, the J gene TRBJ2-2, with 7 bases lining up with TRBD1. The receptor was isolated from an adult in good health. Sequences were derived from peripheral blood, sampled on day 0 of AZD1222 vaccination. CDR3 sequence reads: CASSYITGVNTGELFF. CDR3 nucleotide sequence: TGTGCCAGCAGTTATATAACAGGGGTGAACACCGGGGAGCTGTTTTTT.